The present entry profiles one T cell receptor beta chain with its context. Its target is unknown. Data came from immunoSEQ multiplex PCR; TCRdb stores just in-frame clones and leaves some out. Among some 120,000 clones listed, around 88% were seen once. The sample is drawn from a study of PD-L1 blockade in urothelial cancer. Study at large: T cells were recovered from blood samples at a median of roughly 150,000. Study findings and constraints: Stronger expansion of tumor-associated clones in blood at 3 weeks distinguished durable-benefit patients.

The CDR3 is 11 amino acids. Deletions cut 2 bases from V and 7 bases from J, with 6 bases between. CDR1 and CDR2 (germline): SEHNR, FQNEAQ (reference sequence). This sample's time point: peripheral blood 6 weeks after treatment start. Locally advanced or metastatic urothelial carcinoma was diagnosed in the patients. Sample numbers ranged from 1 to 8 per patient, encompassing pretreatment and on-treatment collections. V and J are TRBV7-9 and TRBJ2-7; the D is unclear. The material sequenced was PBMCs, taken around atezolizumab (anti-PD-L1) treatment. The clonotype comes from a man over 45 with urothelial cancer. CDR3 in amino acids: CASSLSEEQYF. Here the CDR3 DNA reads TGTGCCAGCAGCTTATCCGAGGAGCAGTACTTC.